This TCR beta chain was sequenced in a study of cytomegalovirus exposure and HLA in healthy donors. After removal of 1 base from V and 6 bases from J, the junction contained 9 bases not matched to a gene. CDR1 MGHRA and CDR2 YSYEKL come from the germline V gene. This CDR3 region has 17 residues. Primers: 60 Vbeta forward and 13 Jbeta reverse. Sequencing was performed with immunoSEQ multiplex PCR; in TCRdb, only in-frame clones are kept and a portion is missing. The data hold around 150,000 clones, with approximately 78% observed a single time. This clone has only one observation. The chain is built from TRBV4-1 and TRBJ1-4, with 9 bases aligning to TRBD1. The sequencing input was PBMCs. The TCR was taken from a woman in her 40s in good health and CMV-seronegative. CDR3 sequence: CASSQAVPRDRDEKLFF. The CDR3, as DNA: TGCGCCAGCAGCCAAGCCGTCCCCCGGGACAGGGATGAAAAACTGTTTTTT.